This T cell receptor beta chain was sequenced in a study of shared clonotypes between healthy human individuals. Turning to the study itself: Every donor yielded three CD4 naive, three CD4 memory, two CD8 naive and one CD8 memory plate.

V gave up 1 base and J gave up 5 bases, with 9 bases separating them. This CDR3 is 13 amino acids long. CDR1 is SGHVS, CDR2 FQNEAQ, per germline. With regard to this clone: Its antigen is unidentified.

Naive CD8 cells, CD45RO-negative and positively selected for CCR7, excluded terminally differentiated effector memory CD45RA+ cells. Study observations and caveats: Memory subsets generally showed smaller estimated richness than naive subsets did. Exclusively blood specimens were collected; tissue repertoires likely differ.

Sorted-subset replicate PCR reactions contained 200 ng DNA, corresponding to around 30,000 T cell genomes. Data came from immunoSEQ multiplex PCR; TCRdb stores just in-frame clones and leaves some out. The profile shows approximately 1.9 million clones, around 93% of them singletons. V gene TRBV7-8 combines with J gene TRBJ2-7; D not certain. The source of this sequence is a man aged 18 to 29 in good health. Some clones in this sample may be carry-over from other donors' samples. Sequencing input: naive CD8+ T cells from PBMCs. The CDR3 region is CASSLVGDDEQYF. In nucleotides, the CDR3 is TGTGCCAGCAGCTTAGTGGGTGACGACGAGCAGTACTTC.